This TCR beta chain was identified during a study of blood T cell repertoires in COVID-19. Across the study: PBMCs, B-cell-depleted T cells, or T cells were the source of the cDNA or gDNA that made up the material.

Either two negative PCRs, clearance, or symptom resolution qualified Cohort 3 donors as recovered. Sequencing used immunoSEQ multiplex PCR; TCRdb keeps in-frame clones, though not all of them. The repertoire holds hundreds of thousands of clones, with 82% as singletons. Germline lookup yields CDR1 LNHDA and CDR2 SQIVND (reference sequence). Between the trimmed V and J ends, which lost 4 bases and 6 bases, there was a span of 13 bases. The CDR3 is 14 residues long. The sample taken for sequencing was PBMCs or T cells enriched from blood (not recorded which). The rearrangement links TRBV19 to TRBJ1-5, with D possibly matching TRBD1 (5 bases). The source is a woman aged 60-75 years who had recovered from COVID-19. CDR3: CASSTHQGGQPQHF. In nucleotides, the CDR3 is TGTGCCAGTAGTACCCACCAGGGCGGTCAGCCCCAGCATTTT.